This TCR beta chain was recovered during a study of OX40 agonist ivuxolimab in advanced cancers. Between the trimmed V and J ends, which lost 0 bases and 3 bases, there was a span of 9 bases. CDR3 length: 14 amino acids. Germline lookup yields CDR1 MGHRA and CDR2 YSYEKL. TCRdb keeps only in-frame clones here, not all; method: immunoSEQ multiplex PCR. Here the sample spans approximately 68,000 clones, roughly 90% being singletons. This specimen was CD4+ or CD8+ T cells sorted from blood, taken in a trial of the OX40 agonist ivuxolimab. The source of this sequence is an adult with an advanced solid tumor such as melanoma, head and neck, liver or kidney cancer. The V call is TRBV4-1, the J call TRBJ2-7; possibly TRBD1 for D (5 bases). CDR3 DNA sequence: TGCGCCAGCAGCCAAGATTTAAGGGGCTACGAGCAGTACTTC. Its translation: CASSQDLRGYEQYF.